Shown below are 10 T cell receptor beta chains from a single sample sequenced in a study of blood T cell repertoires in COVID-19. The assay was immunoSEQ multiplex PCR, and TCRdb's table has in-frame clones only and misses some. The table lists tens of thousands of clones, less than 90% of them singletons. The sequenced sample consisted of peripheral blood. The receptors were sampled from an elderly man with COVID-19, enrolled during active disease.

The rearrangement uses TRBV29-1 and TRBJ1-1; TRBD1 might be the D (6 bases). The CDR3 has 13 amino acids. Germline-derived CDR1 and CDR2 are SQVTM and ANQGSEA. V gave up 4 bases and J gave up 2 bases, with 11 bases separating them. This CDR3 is CSVAPGANTEAFF. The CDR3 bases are TGCAGCGTTGCGCCAGGGGCTAACACTGAAGCTTTCTTT.

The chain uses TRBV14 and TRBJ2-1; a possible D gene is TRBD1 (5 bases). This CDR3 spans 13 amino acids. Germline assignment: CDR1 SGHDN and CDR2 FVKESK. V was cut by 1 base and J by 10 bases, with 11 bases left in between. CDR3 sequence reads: CASSQARVGEQFF. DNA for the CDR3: TGTGCCAGCAGCCAAGCCAGGGTTGGGGAGCAGTTCTTC.

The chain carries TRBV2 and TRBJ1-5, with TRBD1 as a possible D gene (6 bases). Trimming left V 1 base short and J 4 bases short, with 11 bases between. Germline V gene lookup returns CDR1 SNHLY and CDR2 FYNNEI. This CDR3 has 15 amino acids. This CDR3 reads CASSEVGDINQPQHF. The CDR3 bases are TGTGCCAGCAGTGAAGTTGGGGACATTAATCAGCCCCAGCATTTT.

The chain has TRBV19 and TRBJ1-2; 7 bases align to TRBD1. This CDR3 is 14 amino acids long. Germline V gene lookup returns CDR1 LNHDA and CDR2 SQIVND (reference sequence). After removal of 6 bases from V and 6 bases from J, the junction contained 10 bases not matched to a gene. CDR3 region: CASRRQGDSHGYTF. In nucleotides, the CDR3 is TGTGCCAGTAGGAGACAGGGAGATTCTCATGGCTACACCTTC.

The CDR3 region is CASAQDRGRETQYF. CDR3 nucleotide sequence: TGTGCCAGCGCCCAGGACAGGGGGCGGGAGACCCAGTACTTC. The rearrangement uses TRBV27 and TRBJ2-5, with 11 bases matching TRBD1. J lost 5 bases, V lost 8 bases, and 7 bases had no gene match. Germline values: CDR1 MNHEY, CDR2 SMNVEV (reference sequence). The CDR3 has 14 residues.

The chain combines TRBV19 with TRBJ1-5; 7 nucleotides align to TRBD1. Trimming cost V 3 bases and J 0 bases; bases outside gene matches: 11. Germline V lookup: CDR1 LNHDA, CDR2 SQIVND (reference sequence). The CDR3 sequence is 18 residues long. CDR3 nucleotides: TGTGCCAGTAGTATCCGGGACAGTTCTTTTTATAGCAATCAGCCCCAGCATTTT. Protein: CASSIRDSSFYSNQPQHF. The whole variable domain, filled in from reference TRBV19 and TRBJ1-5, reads DGGITQSPKYLFRKEGQNVTLSCEQNLNHDAMYWYRQDPGQGLRLIYYSQIVNDFQKGDIAEGYSVSREKKESFPLTVTSAQKNPTAFYLCASSIRDSSFYSNQPQHFGDGTRLSIL.

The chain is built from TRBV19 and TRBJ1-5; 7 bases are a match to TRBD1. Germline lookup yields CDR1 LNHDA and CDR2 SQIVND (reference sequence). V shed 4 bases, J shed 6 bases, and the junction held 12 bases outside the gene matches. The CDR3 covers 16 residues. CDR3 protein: CASSKRGQGVGQPQHF. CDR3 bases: TGTGCCAGTAGTAAAAGGGGGCAGGGAGTGGGTCAGCCCCAGCATTTT.

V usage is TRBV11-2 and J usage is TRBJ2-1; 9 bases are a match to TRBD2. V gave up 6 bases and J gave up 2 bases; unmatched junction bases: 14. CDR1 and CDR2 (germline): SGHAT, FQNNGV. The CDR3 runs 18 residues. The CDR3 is CASSPNSRAGGPYNEQFF. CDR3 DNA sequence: TGTGCCAGCAGTCCGAACTCCCGAGCGGGGGGCCCCTACAATGAGCAGTTCTTC.

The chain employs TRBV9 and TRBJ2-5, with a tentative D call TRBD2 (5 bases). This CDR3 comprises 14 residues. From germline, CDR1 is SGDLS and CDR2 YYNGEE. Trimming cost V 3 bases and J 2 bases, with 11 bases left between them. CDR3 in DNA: TGTGCCAGCAGCGAGGCCCCGGGACAAGAGACCCAGTACTTC. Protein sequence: CASSEAPGQETQYF.

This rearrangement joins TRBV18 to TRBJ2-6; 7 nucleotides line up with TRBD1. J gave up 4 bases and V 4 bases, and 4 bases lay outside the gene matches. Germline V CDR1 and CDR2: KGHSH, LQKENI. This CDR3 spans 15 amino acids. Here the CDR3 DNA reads TGTGCCAGCTCACAACAGGGGACCGGGGCCAACGTCCTGACTTTC. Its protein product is CASSQQGTGANVLTF. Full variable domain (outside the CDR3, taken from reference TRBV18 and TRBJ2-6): NAGVMQNPRHLVRRRGQEARLRCSPMKGHSHVYWYRQLPEEGLKFMVYLQKENIIDESGMPKERFSAEFPKEGPSILRIQQVVRGDSAAYFCASSQQGTGANVLTFGAGSRLTVL.